Listed below are T cell receptor beta chains from one sample, sequenced in a study of T cell repertoires in cytomegalovirus infection. TCRdb recomputed calls from the reads with MiXCR, one row per CDR3 protein. Of 250,000 to 300,000 distinct CDR3 sequences listed, roughly 13% are singletons. Input material: PBMCs. These receptor sequences come from a human donor in good health (CMV status not recorded). Some clones in this sample may be carry-over from other donors' samples. The CDR3 runs from the conserved cysteine through the conserved F or W. D genes are given only for firm matches. Only some rows state a clone size, as once, few, many or a class for expanded clones.

v_call	d_call	clone_size	j_call	cdr3_nt	cdr3_aa
TRBV5-8	.	many	TRBJ2-6	TGTGCCAGCAGCCAACCTATACAGTTCAACGTCCTGACTTTC	CASSQPIQFNVLTF
TRBV28	TRBD1	.	TRBJ2-5	TGTGCCAGCAGTTTGCAGGGACAGGGGAAAGAGACCCAGTACTTC	CASSLQGQGKETQYF
TRBV7-9	TRBD1	many	TRBJ2-3	TGTGCCAGCAGCTTGATGGGGACAGGGGGCGAGGATACGCAGTATTTT	CASSLMGTGGEDTQYF
TRBV6-6	TRBD1	.	TRBJ1-6	TGTGCCAGCAAACCATCAACGGAAGACAGGGGCGGCTCCTATAATTCACCCCTCCACTTT	CASKPSTEDRGGSYNSPLHF
TRBV7-2	TRBD2	many	TRBJ2-1	TGTGCCAGCAGCGGATTAGCGGGAGCGGGGTACAATGAGCAGTTCTTC	CASSGLAGAGYNEQFF
TRBV7-9	TRBD1	few	TRBJ1-5	TGTGCCAGCAGCCCCGAACACAGGGGTCCCGATCCCCAGCATTTT	CASSPEHRGPDPQHF
TRBV28	.	few	TRBJ1-5	TGTGCCAGCAGTTTAGGGGGGGGAGACAGACGGGAGCATTTT	CASSLGGGDRREHF
TRBV7-8	.	many	TRBJ2-3	TGTGCCAGCAGCCGACGGGGGGCGCGGGTGGATACGCAGTATTTT	CASSRRGARVDTQYF
TRBV7-6	.	many	TRBJ2-7	TGTGCCAGCAGCCCAGGGACCGAGAACGAGCAGTACTTC	CASSPGTENEQYF
TRBV19	.	many	TRBJ1-5	TGTGCCAGTACCGAGAATGGCTATAGCAATCAGCCCCAGCATTTT	CASTENGYSNQPQHF
TRBV11-3	TRBD2	few	TRBJ2-1	TGTGCCAGCAGTAAAGGGGAAATCCCGGGACTAGCGGCCCTCAATGAGCAGTTCTTC	CASSKGEIPGLAALNEQFF
TRBV7-8	TRBD2	many	TRBJ2-1	TGTGCCAGCAGCTTAGGTACACGACTAGCGGGAGTTAAGTACTACAATGAGCAGTTCTTC	CASSLGTRLAGVKYYNEQFF
TRBV14	.	.	TRBJ2-5	TGTGCCAGCAGCCAAGATTTACCGGGGACCCAGTACTTC	CASSQDLPGTQYF
TRBV25-1	TRBD1	many	TRBJ2-1	TGTGCCAGCACCGAAACAGGGGGCCATGAGCAGTTCTTC	CASTETGGHEQFF
TRBV28	TRBD1	few	TRBJ1-5	TGTGCCAGCAGCGGACAGGGGCATCGAAATAGCAATCAGCCCCAGCATTTT	CASSGQGHRNSNQPQHF